A selection of T cell receptor beta chains follows, all from one sample in a study of blood T cell repertoires in COVID-19. Generated by immunoSEQ multiplex PCR, the TCRdb table keeps only in-frame clones and is missing some. The profile shows about 200,000 clones, about 82% of them singletons. Sequenced input: PBMCs or T cells enriched from blood (not recorded which). The source of these receptors is a man aged 35-49 years with acute COVID-19. The CDR3 runs from the conserved cysteine through the conserved F or W. The order of the fields is J gene, V gene, clone size, D gene, CDR3 DNA, CDR3 protein. A D gene is named only where the DNA matches it firmly. Not all rows give a size; the values are once, few, many and, for expanded clones, a class.

J gene: TRBJ1-5; V gene: TRBV10-3; clone size: -; D gene: -; CDR3 DNA: TGTGCCATCAGCCGGGAGAACAATCAGCCCCAGCATTTT; CDR3 protein: CAISRENNQPQHF
J gene: TRBJ2-7; V gene: TRBV11-3; clone size: -; D gene: TRBD2; CDR3 DNA: TGTGCCAGCAGCCCGTTAGCGGGAGGTTTCTACGAGCAGTACTTC; CDR3 protein: CASSPLAGGFYEQYF
J gene: TRBJ2-7; V gene: TRBV30; clone size: -; D gene: -; CDR3 DNA: TGTGCCTGGTTGCAGGGGAACTCCTACGAGCAGTACTTC; CDR3 protein: CAWLQGNSYEQYF
J gene: TRBJ2-1; V gene: TRBV28; clone size: -; D gene: -; CDR3 DNA: TGTGCCAGCAGACCAGGAAGGTACAATGAGCAGTTCTTC; CDR3 protein: CASRPGRYNEQFF
J gene: TRBJ1-2; V gene: TRBV18; clone size: -; D gene: -; CDR3 DNA: TGTGCCAGCTCACCATTTGGAGGAGATGGCTACACCTTC; CDR3 protein: CASSPFGGDGYTF
J gene: TRBJ2-3; V gene: TRBV9; clone size: once; D gene: TRBD2; CDR3 DNA: TGTGCCAGCAGCGTAGGGACTAGCCTTCCAGATACGCAGTATTTT; CDR3 protein: CASSVGTSLPDTQYF
J gene: TRBJ1-6; V gene: TRBV13; clone size: -; D gene: TRBD1; CDR3 DNA: TGTGCCAGCAGCTTACAGGGGGCACCCCTCCACTTT; CDR3 protein: CASSLQGAPLHF
J gene: TRBJ2-7; V gene: TRBV4-1; clone size: -; D gene: -; CDR3 DNA: TGCGCCAGCAGCCAAGTGGAGGGCGGCGACGAGCAGTACTTC; CDR3 protein: CASSQVEGGDEQYF
J gene: TRBJ1-6; V gene: TRBV30; clone size: -; D gene: TRBD1; CDR3 DNA: TGTGCCTCAAACAGGGGGGAGGGTAATTCACCCCTCCACTTT; CDR3 protein: CASNRGEGNSPLHF
J gene: TRBJ2-7; V gene: TRBV12-3/TRBV12-4; clone size: once; D gene: -; CDR3 DNA: TGTGCCAGCAGAGTGCGAGGGACCTACGAGCAGTACTTC; CDR3 protein: CASRVRGTYEQYF
J gene: TRBJ2-1; V gene: TRBV4-3; clone size: -; D gene: -; CDR3 DNA: TGCGCCAGCAGCCTCGAGGGCAATGAGCAGTTCTTC; CDR3 protein: CASSLEGNEQFF
J gene: TRBJ2-7; V gene: TRBV7-8; clone size: -; D gene: -; CDR3 DNA: TGTGCCAGCGCCCCAGGGGGGCCACGGAGGTACGAGCAGTACTTC; CDR3 protein: CASAPGGPRRYEQYF
J gene: TRBJ2-2; V gene: TRBV9; clone size: -; D gene: -; CDR3 DNA: TGTGCCAGCAGCGTAAAAGCAGGATTGAACACCGGGGAGCTGTTTTTT; CDR3 protein: CASSVKAGLNTGELFF
J gene: TRBJ1-2; V gene: TRBV7-9; clone size: -; D gene: -; CDR3 DNA: TGTGCCAGCAGCCCCCGCCCGGGGTACGGCGGCTATGGCTACACCTTC; CDR3 protein: CASSPRPGYGGYGYTF
J gene: TRBJ2-5; V gene: TRBV7-2; clone size: -; D gene: TRBD2; CDR3 DNA: TGTGCCAGCAGCTGGCCGGGACTAGCGGTCGACTGGGAGACCCAGTACTTC; CDR3 protein: CASSWPGLAVDWETQYF
J gene: TRBJ2-5; V gene: TRBV5-1; clone size: -; D gene: TRBD2; CDR3 DNA: TGCGCCAGCAGCTTGGGGGGACTAGTCTACCAAGAGACCCAGTACTTC; CDR3 protein: CASSLGGLVYQETQYF
J gene: TRBJ1-4; V gene: TRBV29-1; clone size: -; D gene: TRBD1; CDR3 DNA: TGCAGCGTTTCGGACAGGATAAAGGAAAAACTGTTTTTT; CDR3 protein: CSVSDRIKEKLFF
J gene: TRBJ2-7; V gene: TRBV5-1; clone size: -; D gene: TRBD2; CDR3 DNA: TGCGCCAGCAGCTTGGTTAGCGGGGACGAGCAGTACTTC; CDR3 protein: CASSLVSGDEQYF
J gene: TRBJ1-1; V gene: TRBV7-3; clone size: -; D gene: -; CDR3 DNA: TGTGCCAGCAGCTTAACTATCAGCACTGAAGCTTTCTTT; CDR3 protein: CASSLTISTEAFF
J gene: TRBJ1-2; V gene: TRBV24-1; clone size: -; D gene: TRBD1; CDR3 DNA: TGTGCCACCAGGTCGGGACAGGCAGACTATGGCTACACCTTC; CDR3 protein: CATRSGQADYGYTF
J gene: TRBJ2-1; V gene: TRBV24-1; clone size: -; D gene: -; CDR3 DNA: TGTGCCACCAGTGAAATTGGGTCGGGAGAGAAGGGGAATGAGCAGTTCTTC; CDR3 protein: CATSEIGSGEKGNEQFF
J gene: TRBJ2-1; V gene: TRBV12-3/TRBV12-4; clone size: -; D gene: -; CDR3 DNA: TGTGCCAGCAGTACCCGAGAGGATGAGCAGTTCTTC; CDR3 protein: CASSTREDEQFF
J gene: TRBJ2-2; V gene: TRBV7-2; clone size: -; D gene: TRBD1; CDR3 DNA: TGTGCCAGCAGGACGGGACAGGGAGGCACCGGGGAGCTGTTTTTT; CDR3 protein: CASRTGQGGTGELFF
J gene: TRBJ2-7; V gene: TRBV28; clone size: -; D gene: TRBD2; CDR3 DNA: TGTGCCAGCAGAATTCTAGCGGGAGACTACGAGCAGTACTTC; CDR3 protein: CASRILAGDYEQYF
J gene: TRBJ2-5; V gene: TRBV11-2; clone size: -; D gene: TRBD2; CDR3 DNA: TGTGCCAGCAGCCCACTCGAGACTAGCGGGGGGGGGATGTCCCAGTACTTC; CDR3 protein: CASSPLETSGGGMSQYF
J gene: TRBJ2-3; V gene: TRBV9; clone size: once; D gene: -; CDR3 DNA: TGTGCCAGCAGCGTAGCTAGCACAAGCACAGATACGCAGTATTTT; CDR3 protein: CASSVASTSTDTQYF
J gene: TRBJ2-7; V gene: TRBV29-1; clone size: -; D gene: TRBD2; CDR3 DNA: TGCAGCGTGGAACCCGGGACTAGCGGATCCTACGAGCAGTACTTC; CDR3 protein: CSVEPGTSGSYEQYF
J gene: TRBJ2-7; V gene: TRBV11-2; clone size: -; D gene: -; CDR3 DNA: TGTGCCAGCAGCTTAAGAGACAACTACGAGCAGTACTTC; CDR3 protein: CASSLRDNYEQYF
J gene: TRBJ1-5; V gene: TRBV28; clone size: -; D gene: -; CDR3 DNA: TGTGCCAGCAGCTCCAGGAATCCGGGCAATCAGCCCCAGCATTTT; CDR3 protein: CASSSRNPGNQPQHF
J gene: TRBJ2-4; V gene: TRBV13; clone size: -; D gene: TRBD2; CDR3 DNA: TGTGCCAGCAGCTTCTCCGTAGCGGGAGGGCCGTATAACATTCAGTACTTC; CDR3 protein: CASSFSVAGGPYNIQYF
J gene: TRBJ2-2; V gene: TRBV27; clone size: -; D gene: -; CDR3 DNA: TGTGCCAGCAGTTTAGGACTATACACCGGGGAGCTGTTTTTT; CDR3 protein: CASSLGLYTGELFF
J gene: TRBJ2-1; V gene: TRBV6-6; clone size: -; D gene: -; CDR3 DNA: TGTGCCAGCAGCTCACAGGGACCCCTCTCCTACAATGAGCAGTTCTTC; CDR3 protein: CASSSQGPLSYNEQFF
J gene: TRBJ2-3; V gene: TRBV19; clone size: -; D gene: TRBD2; CDR3 DNA: TGTGCCAGTAGTAGCGGGAGAGGCACAGATACGCAGTATTTT; CDR3 protein: CASSSGRGTDTQYF
J gene: TRBJ1-5; V gene: TRBV4-1; clone size: -; D gene: -; CDR3 DNA: TGCGCCAGCAGCCAAGAACTTCCCTATAGCAATCAGCCCCAGCATTTT; CDR3 protein: CASSQELPYSNQPQHF
J gene: TRBJ1-5; V gene: TRBV24-1; clone size: few; D gene: -; CDR3 DNA: TGTGCCACCGGGGAAGGGGCGAGGCAGCCCCAGCATTTT; CDR3 protein: CATGEGARQPQHF
J gene: TRBJ1-5; V gene: TRBV28; clone size: -; D gene: -; CDR3 DNA: TGTGCCAGCAGACCACTTAAGGAGACGGGGCAGCCCCAGCATTTT; CDR3 protein: CASRPLKETGQPQHF
J gene: TRBJ1-2; V gene: TRBV28; clone size: -; D gene: -; CDR3 DNA: TGTGCCAGCACCCCTGGGCCTAACTATGGCTACACCTTC; CDR3 protein: CASTPGPNYGYTF
J gene: TRBJ1-1; V gene: TRBV7-9; clone size: -; D gene: TRBD1; CDR3 DNA: TGTGCCAGCAGCTATATTCCGGGACAGGGAATCACTGAAGCTTTCTTT; CDR3 protein: CASSYIPGQGITEAFF
J gene: TRBJ2-7; V gene: TRBV11-2; clone size: -; D gene: TRBD1; CDR3 DNA: TGTGCCAGCAGACGGACAGGGGCCTCCTACGAGCAGTACTTC; CDR3 protein: CASRRTGASYEQYF
J gene: TRBJ2-7; V gene: TRBV5-1; clone size: -; D gene: TRBD1; CDR3 DNA: TGCGCCAGTTCCCCGGGACAGGGGGAAGAGCAGTATTTC; CDR3 protein: CASSPGQGEEQYF
J gene: TRBJ2-2; V gene: TRBV6-1; clone size: -; D gene: -; CDR3 DNA: TGTGCCAGCAGTGAAGTAACTAGGATAGGGGAGCTGTTTTTT; CDR3 protein: CASSEVTRIGELFF
J gene: TRBJ2-1; V gene: TRBV9; clone size: -; D gene: TRBD1; CDR3 DNA: TGTGCCAGCAGCGTAGGTGGGACAGGGTCCCTCAATGAGCAGTTCTTC; CDR3 protein: CASSVGGTGSLNEQFF
J gene: TRBJ1-5; V gene: TRBV28; clone size: few; D gene: -; CDR3 DNA: TGTGCCAGCAGTCCCCCGGGGGGACAGCCCCAGCATTTT; CDR3 protein: CASSPPGGQPQHF
J gene: TRBJ2-2; V gene: TRBV27; clone size: -; D gene: TRBD2; CDR3 DNA: TGTGCCAGCACCCCCTGGGCGGGAGGGCCCGAGAACACCGGGGAGCTGTTTTTT; CDR3 protein: CASTPWAGGPENTGELFF
J gene: TRBJ2-5; V gene: TRBV11-2; clone size: -; D gene: TRBD2; CDR3 DNA: TGTGCCAGCAGCTCCGGACTAGCGGGGATCCAAGAGACCCAGTACTTC; CDR3 protein: CASSSGLAGIQETQYF
J gene: TRBJ1-6; V gene: TRBV7-9; clone size: -; D gene: TRBD1; CDR3 DNA: TGTGCCAGCAGGGGGAACAGGGGACTGTCACCCCTCCACTTT; CDR3 protein: CASRGNRGLSPLHF
J gene: TRBJ1-2; V gene: TRBV6-5; clone size: -; D gene: TRBD1; CDR3 DNA: TGTGCCAGCAGTTCCGACAGGGGGATTCTCTATGGCTACACCTTC; CDR3 protein: CASSSDRGILYGYTF
J gene: TRBJ1-3; V gene: TRBV5-1; clone size: -; D gene: -; CDR3 DNA: TGCGCCAGCAGCTTGGCGGGAGATGGAAACACCATATATTTT; CDR3 protein: CASSLAGDGNTIYF
J gene: TRBJ2-7; V gene: TRBV5-4; clone size: -; D gene: TRBD2; CDR3 DNA: TGTGCCAGCAAGGTCGGCGGGAGGACCTACGAGCAGTACTTC; CDR3 protein: CASKVGGRTYEQYF
J gene: TRBJ2-7; V gene: TRBV12-3/TRBV12-4; clone size: -; D gene: -; CDR3 DNA: TGTGCCAGCAGTTTCAGGGGCTACGAGCAGTACTTC; CDR3 protein: CASSFRGYEQYF
J gene: TRBJ1-1; V gene: TRBV30; clone size: -; D gene: -; CDR3 DNA: TGTGCCTGGAGCCCACGGGGGGGGAACACTGAAGCTTTCTTT; CDR3 protein: CAWSPRGGNTEAFF